This record covers a single TCR beta chain. The sample comes from a study of technical replicates of blood from a handful of donors. Profiling relied on immunoSEQ multiplex PCR, and the TCRdb table lists in-frame clones only, not all of them. The table shows roughly 50,000 clones, with nearly 95% occurring only once. Germline lookup yields CDR1 LNHDA and CDR2 SQIVND (reference sequence). The J segment lost 4 bases and the V segment lost 4 bases, leaving 3 bases of the junction unmatched. The CDR3 is made up of 14 amino acids. The chain couples TRBV19 to TRBJ1-4; 7 nucleotides line up with TRBD1. The TCR sequence derives from a human donor in good health. Some clones in this sample may be carry-over from other donors' samples. The sample was PBMCs. CDR3 DNA: TGTGCCAGTAGTAGAAGACAGGGTAATGAAAAACTGTTTTTT. Translating it yields CASSRRQGNEKLFF.